The 6 T cell receptor beta chains given below trace back to one sample, sequenced in a study of tumor-infiltrating lymphocytes in oesophageal squamous cell carcinoma. TCRdb ran MiXCR on the PCR reads and lists one entry per CDR3 protein. The sample holds 15,000 to 25,000 distinct CDR3 sequences, roughly 43% seen once. The sample consisted of normal esophageal tissue next to the tumor. The receptors stem from a male donor with esophageal squamous cell carcinoma.

This clonotype was recorded at least ten times. The chain recombines TRBV7-2 with TRBJ2-1; D unclear. There are 13 residues in the CDR3. V lost 1 base and J lost 6, with 7 bases in between. Per germline, CDR1 SGHTA and CDR2 FQGNSA. CDR3 region: CASSLVPFNEQFF. The CDR3 region has the DNA TGTGCCAGCAGCTTAGTACCCTTCAATGAGCAGTTCTTC. The complete variable domain, with remaining parts taken from reference TRBV7-2 and TRBJ2-1, reads GAGVSQSPSNKVTEKGKDVELRCDPISGHTALYWYRQSLGQGLEFLIYFQGNSAPDKSGLPSDRFSAERTGGSVSTLTIQRTQQEDSAVYLCASSLVPFNEQFFGPGTRLTVL.

About this clonotype: One end of the junction is discordant with germline, which a read error may explain. The chain is built from TRBV10-1 and TRBJ1-6; 7 positions agree with TRBD1. Germline V lookup: CDR1 WNHNN, CDR2 SYGVQD (reference sequence). This CDR3 is built from 15 residues. The CDR3 coding sequence is TGCGCCAGCAGTGAGTCTCTACAGGGGAATTCACCCCTCAACTTT. It is translated as CASSESLQGNSPLNF.

There are a few counts of this clonotype. A much larger clone differs from this one at a single base, so this may be a read error. This chain joins TRBV5-1 and TRBJ2-3, with 8 positions matching TRBD2. This CDR3 spans 16 amino acids. In germline, CDR1 is SGHRS, CDR2 YFSETQ. V lost 3 bases to trimming and J lost 14 bases; unmatched junction nucleotides: 20. CDR3 residues: CASSSQTSANTGELYF. The CDR3 nucleotides are TGCGCCAGCAGCTCCCAGACTAGCGCAAACACCGGGGAGCTGTATTTT.

This clonotype was seen many times. The chain couples TRBV7-3 to TRBJ1-1; maybe TRBD1 (5 bases). Germline CDR1 and CDR2: SGHTA and FQGTGA. The CDR3 is made up of 13 amino acids. Trimming shortened V by 2 bases and J by 1 base, and 5 bases separated the two germline ends. CDR3 residues: CASSLGTNTEAFF. CDR3 coding DNA: TGTGCCAGCAGCTTAGGGACGAACACTGAAGCTTTCTTT.

The chain carries TRBV29-1 and TRBJ2-1; 7 nucleotides line up with TRBD1. The CDR3 is 13 residues long. After removal of 0 bases from V and 15 bases from J, the junction contained 11 bases not matched to a gene. From germline, CDR1 is SQVTM and CDR2 ANQGSEA. The CDR3 loop is CSVEEDRTSPGFF. CDR3 nucleotide sequence: TGCAGCGTTGAAGAGGACAGGACTTCTCCGGGGTTCTTC.

V and J are TRBV10-3 and TRBJ2-3, with TRBD2 identical over 11 bases. Germline V gives CDR1 ENHRY, CDR2 SYGVKD. Unmatched junction bases numbered 2, after V lost 6 bases and J lost 3 bases. The CDR3 loop spans 14 amino acids. CDR3 nucleotide sequence: TGTGCCATCAGACTAGCGGGAGAAACAGATACGCAGTATTTT. Protein product: CAIRLAGETDTQYF.